The clone carrying this T cell receptor beta chain was counted a few times. No antigen is known for it. Template switching added a universal primer binding site, and final cDNA carried unique molecular identifiers. One entry per CDR3 protein, called by TCRdb with MiXCR from the 5' RACE reads. The sample lists around 300,000 distinct CDR3 sequences; approximately 8.5% were seen once. This sample stems from a study of identical twins. Study observations and caveats: Abundant beta clonotypes from cord blood had fewer insertions, unlike memory repertoires, which showed none. In zero-insertion analyses, partial confounding could arise from invariant MAIT and iNKT cells.

This sample also belongs to another study, concerning yellow fever vaccine responses in identical twins.

The TCR comes from a woman between 18 and 29 years old in good health. Source material: memory (CD45RO+) T cells sorted from blood.

The CDR3 here is CASSPKLVGNTGELFF. DNA for the CDR3: TGTGCCAGCTCACCAAAGCTAGTGGGGAACACCGGGGAGCTGTTTTTT. The chain links TRBV18 to TRBJ2-2; no reliable D call. This CDR3 is 16 amino acids long. Trimming shortened V by 2 bases and J by 1 base, and 11 bases separated the two germline ends. CDR1 is KGHSH, CDR2 LQKENI, per germline.